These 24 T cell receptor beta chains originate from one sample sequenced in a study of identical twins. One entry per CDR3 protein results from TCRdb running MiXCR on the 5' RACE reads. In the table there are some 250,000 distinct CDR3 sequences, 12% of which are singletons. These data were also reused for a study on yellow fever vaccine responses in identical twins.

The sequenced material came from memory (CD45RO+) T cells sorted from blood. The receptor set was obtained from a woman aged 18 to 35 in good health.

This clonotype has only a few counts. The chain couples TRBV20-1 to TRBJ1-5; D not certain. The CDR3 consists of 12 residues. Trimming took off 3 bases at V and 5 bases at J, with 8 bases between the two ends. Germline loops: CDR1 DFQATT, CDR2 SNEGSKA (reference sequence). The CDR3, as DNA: TGCAGTGCTAGGACCTATTATCAGCCCCAGCATTTT. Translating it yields CSARTYYQPQHF.

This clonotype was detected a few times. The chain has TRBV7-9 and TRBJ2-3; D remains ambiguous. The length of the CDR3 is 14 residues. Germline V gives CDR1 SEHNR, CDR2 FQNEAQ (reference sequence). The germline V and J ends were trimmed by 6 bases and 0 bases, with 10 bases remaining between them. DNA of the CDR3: TGTGCCAGCAGGTACGGACCGAGCACAGATACGCAGTATTTT. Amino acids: CASRYGPSTDTQYF.

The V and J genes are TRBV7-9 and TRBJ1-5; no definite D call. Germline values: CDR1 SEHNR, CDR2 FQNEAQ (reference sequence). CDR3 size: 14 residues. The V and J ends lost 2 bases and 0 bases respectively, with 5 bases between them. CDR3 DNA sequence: TGTGCCAGCAGCTTAAGCAGTAGCAATCAGCCCCAGCATTTT. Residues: CASSLSSSNQPQHF.

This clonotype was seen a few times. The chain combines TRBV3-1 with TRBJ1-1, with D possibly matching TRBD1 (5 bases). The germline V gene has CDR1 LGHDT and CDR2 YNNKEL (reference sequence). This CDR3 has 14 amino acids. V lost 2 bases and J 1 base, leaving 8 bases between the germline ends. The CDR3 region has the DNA TGTGCCAGCAGCCAATCGGGGGAGAACACTGAAGCTTTCTTT. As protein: CASSQSGENTEAFF.

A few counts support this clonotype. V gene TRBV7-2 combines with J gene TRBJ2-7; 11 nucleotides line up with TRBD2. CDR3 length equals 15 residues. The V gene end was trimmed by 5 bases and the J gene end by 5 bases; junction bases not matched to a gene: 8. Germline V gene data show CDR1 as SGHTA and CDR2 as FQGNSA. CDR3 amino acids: CASSVTSGGLNEQYF. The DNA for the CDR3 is TGTGCCAGCAGCGTTACTAGCGGGGGTTTGAACGAGCAGTACTTC.

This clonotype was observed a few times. CDR3 nucleotide sequence: TGTGCCAGCAGTCCCGGGACAGAATTCTCTGGAAACACCATATATTTT. Protein product: CASSPGTEFSGNTIYF. The chain recombines TRBV28 with TRBJ1-3; TRBD1 matches 7 bases. The germline V gene encodes CDR1 MDHEN and CDR2 SYDVKM. With 5 bases clipped from V and 0 bases from J, the junction kept 7 bases outside the gene matches. The CDR3 runs 16 residues.

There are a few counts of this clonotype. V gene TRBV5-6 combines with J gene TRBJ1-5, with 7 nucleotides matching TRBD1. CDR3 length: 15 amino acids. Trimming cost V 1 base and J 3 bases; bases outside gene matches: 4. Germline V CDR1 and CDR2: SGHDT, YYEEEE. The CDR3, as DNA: TGTGCCAGCAGCTTGCTGACAGGGAACAATCAGCCCCAGCATTTT. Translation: CASSLLTGNNQPQHF.

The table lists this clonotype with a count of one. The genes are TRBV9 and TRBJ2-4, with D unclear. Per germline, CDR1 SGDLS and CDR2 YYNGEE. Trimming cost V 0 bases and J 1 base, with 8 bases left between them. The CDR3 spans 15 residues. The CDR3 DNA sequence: TGTGCCAGCAGCGTAGGGGTGGGCGCCAAAAACATTCAGTACTTC. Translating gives CASSVGVGAKNIQYF.

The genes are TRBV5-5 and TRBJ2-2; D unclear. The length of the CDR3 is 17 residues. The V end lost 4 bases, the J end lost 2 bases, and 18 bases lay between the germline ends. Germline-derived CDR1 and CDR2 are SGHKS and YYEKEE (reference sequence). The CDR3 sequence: CASSPGPNVLNTGELFF. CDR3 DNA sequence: TGTGCCAGCAGCCCGGGCCCTAACGTTCTTAACACCGGGGAGCTGTTTTTT. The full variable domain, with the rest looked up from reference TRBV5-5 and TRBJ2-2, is DAGVTQSPTHLIKTRGQQVTLRCSPISGHKSVSWYQQVLGQGPQFIFQYYEKEERGRGNFPDRFSARQFPNYSSELNVNALLLGDSALYLCASSPGPNVLNTGELFFGEGSRLTVL.

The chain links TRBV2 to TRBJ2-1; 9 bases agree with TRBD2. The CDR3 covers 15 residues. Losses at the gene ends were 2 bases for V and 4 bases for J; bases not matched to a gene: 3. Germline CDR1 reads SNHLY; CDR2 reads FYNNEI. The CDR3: CASSEPSGIYNEQFF. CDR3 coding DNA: TGTGCCAGCAGTGAACCTAGCGGGATATACAATGAGCAGTTCTTC.

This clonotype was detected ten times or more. CDR3 DNA sequence: TGCAGTGCTGGGACTAGCGGGAGTATAAGGTCCTACAATGAGCAGTTCTTC. Its protein is CSAGTSGSIRSYNEQFF. The V gene is TRBV20-1, the J gene TRBJ2-1; TRBD2 agrees at 14 bases. The germline gives CDR1 DFQATT, CDR2 SNEGSKA (reference sequence). With V trimmed by 5 bases and J by 1 base, 7 bases remained unmatched. The CDR3 is made up of 17 amino acids.

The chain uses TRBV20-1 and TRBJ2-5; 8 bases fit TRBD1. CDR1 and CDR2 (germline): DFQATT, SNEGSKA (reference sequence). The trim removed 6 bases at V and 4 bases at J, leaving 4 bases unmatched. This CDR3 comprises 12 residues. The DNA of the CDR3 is TGCAGTGCAACCGGGACAGGAGAGACCCAGTACTTC. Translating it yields CSATGTGETQYF.

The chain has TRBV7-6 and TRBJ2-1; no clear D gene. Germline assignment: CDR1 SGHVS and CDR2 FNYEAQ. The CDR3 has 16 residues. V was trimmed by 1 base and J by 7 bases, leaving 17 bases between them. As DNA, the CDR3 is TGTGCCAGCAGCTTAGACCCCGTCCCACCCGGGAATGAGCAGTTCTTC. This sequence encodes CASSLDPVPPGNEQFF.

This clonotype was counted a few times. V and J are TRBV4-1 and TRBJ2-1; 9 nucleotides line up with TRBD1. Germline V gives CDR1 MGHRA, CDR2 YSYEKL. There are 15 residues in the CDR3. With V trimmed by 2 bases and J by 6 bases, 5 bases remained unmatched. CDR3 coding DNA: TGCGCCAGCAGCCAACTTCGGACAGGGGCCAATGAGCAGTTCTTC. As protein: CASSQLRTGANEQFF.

DNA for the CDR3: TGTGCCAGCAGCTTAGAAATGGCGGGGGTGGGCCTCTACGAGCAGTACTTC. Its protein is CASSLEMAGVGLYEQYF. V usage is TRBV7-6 and J usage is TRBJ2-7; TRBD2 agrees at 7 bases. Germline CDR1 SGHVS, CDR2 FNYEAQ. The CDR3 has 17 amino acids. Unmatched junction bases numbered 12, after V lost 1 base and J lost 3 bases.

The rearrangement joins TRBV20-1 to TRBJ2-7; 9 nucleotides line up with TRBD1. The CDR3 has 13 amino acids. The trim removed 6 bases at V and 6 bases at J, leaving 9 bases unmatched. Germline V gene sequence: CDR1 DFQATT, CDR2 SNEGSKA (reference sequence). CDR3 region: CSAKGQGDLEQYF. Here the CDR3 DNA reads TGCAGTGCGAAGGGACAGGGTGATCTCGAGCAGTACTTC.

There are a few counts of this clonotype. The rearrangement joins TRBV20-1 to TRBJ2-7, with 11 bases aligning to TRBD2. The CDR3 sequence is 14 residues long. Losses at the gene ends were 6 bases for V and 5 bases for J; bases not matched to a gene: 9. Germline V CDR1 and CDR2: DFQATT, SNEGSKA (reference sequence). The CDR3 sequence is CSAQNSGGAHEQYF. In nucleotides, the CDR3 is TGCAGTGCCCAGAATAGCGGGGGGGCACACGAGCAGTACTTC.

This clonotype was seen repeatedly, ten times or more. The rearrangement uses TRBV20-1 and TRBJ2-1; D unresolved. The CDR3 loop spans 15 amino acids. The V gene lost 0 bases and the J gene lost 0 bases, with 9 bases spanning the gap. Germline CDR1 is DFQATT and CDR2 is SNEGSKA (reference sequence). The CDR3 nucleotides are TGCAGTGCTAGAGATTTTGGCCACTCCTACAATGAGCAGTTCTTC. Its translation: CSARDFGHSYNEQFF.

This CDR3 reads CSASAGGFHEQYF. The DNA of the CDR3 is TGCAGTGCTAGTGCAGGGGGCTTCCACGAGCAGTACTTC. The chain combines TRBV20-1 with TRBJ2-7; 8 positions match TRBD1. The V gene's germline CDR1 is DFQATT and CDR2 SNEGSKA (reference sequence). V lost 3 bases and J lost 5; bases outside the gene matches: 6. The CDR3 is made up of 13 amino acids.

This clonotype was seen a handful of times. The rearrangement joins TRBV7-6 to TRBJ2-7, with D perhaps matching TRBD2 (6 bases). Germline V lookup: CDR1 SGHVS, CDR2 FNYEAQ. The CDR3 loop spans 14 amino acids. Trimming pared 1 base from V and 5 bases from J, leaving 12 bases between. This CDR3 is CASSLGASGDEQYF. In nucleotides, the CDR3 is TGTGCCAGCAGCTTAGGGGCCTCGGGGGACGAGCAGTACTTC.

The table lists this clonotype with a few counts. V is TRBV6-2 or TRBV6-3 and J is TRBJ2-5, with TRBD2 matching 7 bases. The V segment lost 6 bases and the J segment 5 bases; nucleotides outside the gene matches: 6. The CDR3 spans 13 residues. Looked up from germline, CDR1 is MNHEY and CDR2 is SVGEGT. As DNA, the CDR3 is TGTGCCAGCAGAAACGGGGGGAAGGAGACCCAGTACTTC. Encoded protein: CASRNGGKETQYF.

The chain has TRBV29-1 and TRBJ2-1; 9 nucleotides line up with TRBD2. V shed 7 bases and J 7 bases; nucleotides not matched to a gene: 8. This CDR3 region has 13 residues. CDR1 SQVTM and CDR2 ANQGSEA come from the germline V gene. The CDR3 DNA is TGCAGCGGGAGACTAGCGGACGCAAATGAGCAGTTCTTC. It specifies CSGRLADANEQFF.

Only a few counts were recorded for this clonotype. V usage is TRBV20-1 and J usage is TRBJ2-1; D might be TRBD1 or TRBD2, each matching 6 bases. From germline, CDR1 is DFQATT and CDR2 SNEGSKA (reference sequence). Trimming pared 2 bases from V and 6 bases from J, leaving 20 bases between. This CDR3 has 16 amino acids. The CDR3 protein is CSARQGPEVGSNEQFF. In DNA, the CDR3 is TGCAGTGCTAGACAGGGGCCTGAAGTCGGGAGCAATGAGCAGTTCTTC.

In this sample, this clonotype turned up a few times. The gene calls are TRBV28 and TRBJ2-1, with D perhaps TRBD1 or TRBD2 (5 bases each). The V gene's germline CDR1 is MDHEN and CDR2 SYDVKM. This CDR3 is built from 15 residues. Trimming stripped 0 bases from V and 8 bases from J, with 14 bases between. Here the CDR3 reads CASSLWGGTGYEQFF. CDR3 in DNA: TGTGCCAGCAGTTTATGGGGTGGGACGGGGTATGAGCAGTTCTTC.